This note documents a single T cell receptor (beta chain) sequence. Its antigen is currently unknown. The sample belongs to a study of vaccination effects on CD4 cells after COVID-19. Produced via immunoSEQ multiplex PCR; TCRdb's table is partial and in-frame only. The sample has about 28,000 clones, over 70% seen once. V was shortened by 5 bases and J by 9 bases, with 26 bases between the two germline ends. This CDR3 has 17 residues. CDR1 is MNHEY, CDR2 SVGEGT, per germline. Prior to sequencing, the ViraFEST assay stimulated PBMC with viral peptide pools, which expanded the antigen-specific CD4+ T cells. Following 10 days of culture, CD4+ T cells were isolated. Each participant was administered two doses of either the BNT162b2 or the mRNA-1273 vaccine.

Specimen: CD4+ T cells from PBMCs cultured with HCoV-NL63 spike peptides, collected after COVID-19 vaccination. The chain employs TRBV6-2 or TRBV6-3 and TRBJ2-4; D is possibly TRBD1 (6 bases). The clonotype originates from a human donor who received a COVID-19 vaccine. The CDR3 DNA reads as TGTGCCAGCAGTGTAACACAGGGAAGGTATATCCGAGGCATTCAGTACTTC. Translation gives CASSVTQGRYIRGIQYF.